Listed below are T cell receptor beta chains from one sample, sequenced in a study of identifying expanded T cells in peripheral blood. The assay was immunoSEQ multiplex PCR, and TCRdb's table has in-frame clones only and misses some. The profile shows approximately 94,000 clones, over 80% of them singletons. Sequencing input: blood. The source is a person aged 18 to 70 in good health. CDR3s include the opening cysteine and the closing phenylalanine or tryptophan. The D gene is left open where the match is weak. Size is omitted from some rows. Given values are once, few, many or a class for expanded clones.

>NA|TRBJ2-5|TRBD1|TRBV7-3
TGTGCCAGCAGCTTAACGGGGAAGGGACAGGGGACCCAGTACTTC
CASSLTGKGQGTQYF
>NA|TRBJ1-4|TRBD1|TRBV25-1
TGTGCCAGCAGTGCCAGACAGGGTTCTAATGAAAAACTGTTTTTT
CASSARQGSNEKLFF
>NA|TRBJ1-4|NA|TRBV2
TGTGCCAGCAGGATCAGGGAAGTGAGTGAAAAACTGTTTTTT
CASRIREVSEKLFF
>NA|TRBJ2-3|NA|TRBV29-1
TGCAGCGTTGAAGTAACGGGAGCCGGCACAGATACGCAGTATTTT
CSVEVTGAGTDTQYF
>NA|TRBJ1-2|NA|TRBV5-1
TGCGCCAGCAGCCCCAGACAGGATTATGGCTACACCTTC
CASSPRQDYGYTF
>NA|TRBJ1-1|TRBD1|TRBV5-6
TGTGCCAGCAGTACCCGGGACAGGGGTGCCGCAGCTTTCTTT
CASSTRDRGAAAFF
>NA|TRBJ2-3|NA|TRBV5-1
TGCGCCAGCAGGACCGCTAGCACAGATACGCAGTATTTT
CASRTASTDTQYF
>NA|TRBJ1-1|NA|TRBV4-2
TGTGCCAGCAGCCAATTTGCACAGAACACTGAAGCTTTCTTT
CASSQFAQNTEAFF
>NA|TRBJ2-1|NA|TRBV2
TGTGCCAGCAGTGTTACGGGAGCGTACAATGAGCAGTTCTTC
CASSVTGAYNEQFF
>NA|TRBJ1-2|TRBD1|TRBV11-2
TGTGCCAGCAGCTTGGGACAGGGAGCTAACTATGGCTACACCTTC
CASSLGQGANYGYTF
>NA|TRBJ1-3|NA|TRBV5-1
TGCGCCAGCAGTCCAGGGACCCGTCGTGGAAACACCATATATTTT
CASSPGTRRGNTIYF
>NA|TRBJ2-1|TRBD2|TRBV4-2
TGTGCCAGCAGCCAAGGGACTAGCGGGGTACTCAATGAGCAGTTCTTC
CASSQGTSGVLNEQFF
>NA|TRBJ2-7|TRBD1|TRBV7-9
TGTGCCAGCAGCCGGGGACAGGGGGGGTACGAGCAGTACTTC
CASSRGQGGYEQYF
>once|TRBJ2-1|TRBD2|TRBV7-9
TGTGCCAGCAGCCCCTGGCTAGCGGGAAGGGGGACCTACAATGAGCAGTTCTTC
CASSPWLAGRGTYNEQFF
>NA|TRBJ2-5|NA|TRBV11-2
TGTGCCAGCAGCCACATCAGGGTTCAAGAGACCCAGTACTTC
CASSHIRVQETQYF
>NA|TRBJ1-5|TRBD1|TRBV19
TGTGCCAGTAGTATTGAGGGGGCAGGCAATCAGCCCCAGCATTTT
CASSIEGAGNQPQHF
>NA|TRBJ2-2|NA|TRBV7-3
TGTGCCAGCAGCCCCCAGTGGCAGGGCGCGAACACCGGGGAGCTGTTTTTT
CASSPQWQGANTGELFF
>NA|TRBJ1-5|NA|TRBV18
TGTGCCAGCTCACCAAGGGCAGGCGGAGCAGAGCCCCAGCATTTT
CASSPRAGGAEPQHF
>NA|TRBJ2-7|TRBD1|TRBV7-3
TGTGCCAGCAGCTTAGGTGGGCCGGGACAGGCCTACGAGCAGTACTTC
CASSLGGPGQAYEQYF
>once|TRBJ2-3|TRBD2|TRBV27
TGTGCCAGCAGTGGATGGATGGGACTAGCGGACACAGATACGCAGTATTTT
CASSGWMGLADTDTQYF
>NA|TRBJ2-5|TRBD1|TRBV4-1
TGCGCCAGCAGCCAAGGCCCAGATGAGACAGGGGGGATATTTGAGACCCAGTACTTC
CASSQGPDETGGIFETQYF
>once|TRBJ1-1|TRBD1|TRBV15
TGTGCCACCAGCAGAGATTTTCGGCAGGGGGCGCGTATGAACACTGAAGCTTTCTTT
CATSRDFRQGARMNTEAFF
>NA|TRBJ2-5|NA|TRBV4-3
TGCGCCAGCAGCCGCGGGACAGATCAAGAGACCCAGTACTTC
CASSRGTDQETQYF
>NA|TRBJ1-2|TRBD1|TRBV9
TGTGCCAGCAGCGTAGACCCGACAGGGACCTATGGCTACACCTTC
CASSVDPTGTYGYTF
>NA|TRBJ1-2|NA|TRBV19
TGTGCCAGTAGTGTCCCAGGGTCTAACTATGGCTACACCTTC
CASSVPGSNYGYTF
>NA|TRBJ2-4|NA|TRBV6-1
TGTGCCAGCAGTAGACTCCCGAACATTCAGTACTTC
CASSRLPNIQYF
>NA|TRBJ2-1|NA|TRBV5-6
TGTGCCAGCAGCTTGGGTGGACCCTACCGCTCCTACAATGAGCAGTTCTTC
CASSLGGPYRSYNEQFF
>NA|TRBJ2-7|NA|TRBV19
TGTGCCAGTAGTATCGGCCCCGGACGGGGGAGCTCCTACGAGCAGTACTTC
CASSIGPGRGSSYEQYF
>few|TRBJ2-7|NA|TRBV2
TGTGCCAGCGGTGGACCTGAGCAGTACTTC
CASGGPEQYF
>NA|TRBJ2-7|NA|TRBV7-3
TGTGCCAGCAGCCACCTAGGGGATAGTAACGACGAGCAGTACTTC
CASSHLGDSNDEQYF
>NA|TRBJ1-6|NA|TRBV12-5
TGTGCTAGTGGTTTGGTACATCTGGAGAGAGAGACTAATTCACCCCTCCACTTT
CASGLVHLERETNSPLHF